The present entry profiles one T cell receptor (beta chain) with its context. What it recognizes is unknown. This specimen belongs to a study of cytomegalovirus exposure and HLA in healthy donors. The study ran its PCR with 60 Vbeta and 13 Jbeta primers. TCRdb's copy holds only in-frame clones and misses some; the assay was immunoSEQ multiplex PCR. Of about 110,000 clones in the sample, about 71% were seen once. Study-wide points: On later analysis, the bulk of CMV-associated TCR beta chains appeared to be HLA-restricted. Most observed TCR sequences were rare, whereas some public TCRs were detected in many donors. Analyses of presence and absence presupposed an approximately uniform sequencing depth across donors. Most TCR beta V segments were productive about 87% or about 30% of the time in an earlier analysis.

CDR1 is MNHEY, CDR2 SMNVEV, per germline (reference sequence). The CDR3 is 12 amino acids. V was trimmed by 4 bases and J by 8 bases, leaving 11 bases between them. This receptor was identified in a boy aged 10-17 years in good health and CMV-seronegative. V gene TRBV27 combines with J gene TRBJ1-2; the D is unclear. Material for sequencing was PBMCs. CDR3 coding DNA: TGTGCCAGCAGTTCTCGCGGGGTCGGCTACACCTTC. This translates into CASSSRGVGYTF.